This T cell receptor (beta chain) was observed in a study of blood T cell repertoires in COVID-19. The protocol was immunoSEQ multiplex PCR, while the TCRdb copy is restricted to in-frame clones and leaves out a portion. Among almost 250,000 clones listed, approximately 86% were seen once. The CDR3 length is 14 residues. Germline V gene lookup returns CDR1 KGHSH and CDR2 LQKENI. Trimming removed 6 bases from V and 2 bases from J, with 14 bases in between. Sequencing was done on a sample of PBMCs or T cells enriched from blood (not recorded which). This TCR was recovered from a woman aged 45-60 years who had recovered from COVID-19. This chain uses TRBV18 with TRBJ2-7, with D maybe TRBD1 (5 bases). CDR3 nucleotide sequence: TGTGCCAGCTCCCCTTCCGCAGGGACCTACGAGCAGTACTTC. Protein product: CASSPSAGTYEQYF. The full variable domain, in which reference TRBV18 and TRBJ2-7 provide the parts outside the CDR3, is NAGVMQNPRHLVRRRGQEARLRCSPMKGHSHVYWYRQLPEEGLKFMVYLQKENIIDESGMPKERFSAEFPKEGPSILRIQQVVRGDSAAYFCASSPSAGTYEQYFGPGTRLTVT.